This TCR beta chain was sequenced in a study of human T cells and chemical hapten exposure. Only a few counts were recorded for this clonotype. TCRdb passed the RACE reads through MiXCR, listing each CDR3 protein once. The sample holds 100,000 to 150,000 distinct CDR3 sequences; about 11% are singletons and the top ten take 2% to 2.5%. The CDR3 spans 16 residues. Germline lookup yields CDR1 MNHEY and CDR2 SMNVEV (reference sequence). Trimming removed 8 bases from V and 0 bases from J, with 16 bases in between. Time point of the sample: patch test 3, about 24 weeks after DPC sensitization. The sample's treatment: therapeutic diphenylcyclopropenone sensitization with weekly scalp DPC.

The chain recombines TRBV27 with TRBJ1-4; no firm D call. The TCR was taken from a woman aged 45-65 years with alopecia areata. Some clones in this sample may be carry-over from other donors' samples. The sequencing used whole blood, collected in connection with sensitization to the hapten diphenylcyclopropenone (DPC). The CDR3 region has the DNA TGTGCCAGCGGGTCGTTGGGCGCCTCAACTAATGAAAAACTGTTTTTT. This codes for CASGSLGASTNEKLFF.